The clone carrying this T cell receptor beta chain was counted a single time. After isolation, RNA underwent reverse transcription to generate cDNA as the sequencing template. Sequenced by immunoSEQ multiplex PCR; TCRdb stores in-frame clones only, minus some. The sample lists hundreds of thousands of clones, 60% occurring once. The entry originates in a study of CD8+ T cells in alopecia areata. Treatment noted: oral pan-JAK inhibitor, 5-10 mg twice daily. Germline CDR1 and CDR2: GTSNPN and SVGIG (reference sequence). The CDR3 loop spans 15 amino acids. V dropped 5 bases and J dropped 14 bases, with 25 bases sitting between them.

The input for sequencing was CD4+ T cells sorted from blood, taken at approximately week 51, from a patient treated with tofacitinib. This sequence originates from a human donor with alopecia areata. The chain combines TRBV30 with TRBJ1-6; D remains unclear. The CDR3 coding sequence is TGTGCCTGGGGGTCCCAGGACCGCCCAAAGAGGACCCTCCACTTT. This encodes CAWGSQDRPKRTLHF.